The subject of this entry is one T cell receptor beta chain. From the 5' RACE reads, TCRdb called clonotypes with MiXCR, one entry per CDR3 protein. The data contain a few hundred thousand distinct CDR3 sequences, approximately 4.5% of them singletons. The data derive from a study of T cells after yellow fever vaccination. Trimming left V 4 bases short and J 2 bases short, with 13 bases between. The CDR3 length is 15 residues. Germline V gene lookup returns CDR1 SEHNR and CDR2 FQNEAQ (reference sequence). The receptor's source is a man aged 18 to 30 who received the YFV17D yellow fever vaccine. The chain employs TRBV7-9 and TRBJ2-3; weak D call: TRBD2 (7 bases). Sequenced material: PBMCs, taken 15 days after the yellow fever booster vaccination. The CDR3, as DNA: TGTGCCAGCAGCTCTGGGGGGGGCCTCACAGATACGCAGTATTTT. Protein: CASSSGGGLTDTQYF.